This T cell receptor (beta chain) was found in a study of shared clonotypes between healthy human individuals. TCRdb keeps only in-frame clones here, not all; method: immunoSEQ multiplex PCR. This sample has about 2.3 million clones, with 85% to 95% found just once. CDR1 is SNHLY, CDR2 FYNNEI, per germline. The CDR3 is 13 amino acids. V shed 3 bases and J shed 10 bases, with 14 bases lying between them. Findings and caveats of the study: It was the non-shared clonotypes that had lower generation probabilities than clonotypes shared by all four donors.

Donors, without exception, were Caucasian adults residing in Nashville, Tennessee. This clone appeared a single time. As yet, its antigen is unknown. The genes are TRBV2 and TRBJ2-3; no definite D call. The TCR originated in a man in his late teens or twenties in good health. Some clones in this sample may be carry-over from other donors' samples. The sample taken for sequencing was naive CD4+ T cells from PBMCs. Subset of the sample: CD45RA+ positively selected. As DNA, the CDR3 is TGTGCCAGCAGTGATGGGCAGGTCGGCCCGCAGTATTTT. Its translation: CASSDGQVGPQYF.